A selection of T cell receptor beta chains follows, all from one sample in a study of T cell responses to AZD1222 COVID-19 vaccine. Libraries were prepared by immunoSEQ multiplex PCR; TCRdb keeps only in-frame clonotypes and omits some of them. The sample records approximately 100,000 clones, 86% being singletons. Sequencing was performed on peripheral blood, taken 28 days after the second dose of the MenACWY control vaccine. The receptors were gathered from an adult who received the MenACWY meningococcal vaccine as a control. Each CDR3 is given with its conserved first and last residue. A D gene is named only where the DNA matches it firmly. Clone size is given for some rows only: seen once, a few or many times, or a class if the clone is expanded.

length	size	V	D	J	CDR3	DNA
17	-	TRBV7-2	-	TRBJ2-4	CASSLAPARRGQNIQYF	TGTGCCAGCAGCTTAGCGCCGGCCCGGCGGGGGCAAAACATTCAGTACTTC
16	-	TRBV5-1	TRBD2	TRBJ2-1	CASSFISGGTYNEQFF	TGCGCCAGCAGCTTTATATCGGGGGGGACCTACAATGAGCAGTTCTTC
15	once	TRBV5-4	TRBD2	TRBJ2-5	CASSLTSGGAETQYF	TGTGCCAGCAGCTTGACTAGCGGGGGGGCGGAGACCCAGTACTTC
14	-	TRBV6-2/TRBV6-3	-	TRBJ2-2	CASSSGQPTGELFF	TGTGCCAGCAGCTCCGGACAGCCCACCGGGGAGCTGTTTTTT
18	-	TRBV30	TRBD1	TRBJ1-5	CAWTLDRGRLAGYQPQHF	TGTGCCTGGACCCTTGACAGGGGAAGGCTGGCGGGGTATCAGCCCCAGCATTTT
15	-	TRBV5-1	-	TRBJ1-3	CASSLGPLSGNTIYF	TGCGCCAGCAGCTTGGGACCTCTCTCTGGAAACACCATATATTTT
15	-	TRBV11-2	-	TRBJ1-2	CASSLGTLSAYGYTF	TGTGCCAGCAGCTTGGGGACATTATCCGCCTATGGCTACACCTTC
15	-	TRBV7-8	TRBD1	TRBJ2-2	CASSSGTGVSGELFF	TGTGCCAGCAGCTCCGGGACAGGGGTTTCCGGGGAGCTGTTTTTT
14	-	TRBV3-1/TRBV3-2	-	TRBJ2-5	CASSPSAAEETQYF	TGTGCCAGCAGCCCTTCGGCGGCAGAAGAGACCCAGTACTTC
16	once	TRBV7-2	TRBD2	TRBJ2-3	CASSSAGTSGPDTQYF	TGTGCCAGCAGCTCAGCCGGGACTAGCGGCCCAGATACGCAGTATTTT
12	-	TRBV29-1	-	TRBJ1-2	CSVGQLNYGYTF	TGCAGCGTTGGCCAGTTGAACTATGGCTACACCTTC
14	-	TRBV18	TRBD1	TRBJ1-2	CASSHGQEGKIYTF	TGTGCCAGCTCACACGGACAGGAGGGGAAGATCTACACCTTC
13	-	TRBV4-1	-	TRBJ2-7	CASSQDPRGEQYF	TGCGCCAGCAGCCAAGATCCACGGGGAGAGCAGTACTTC
13	-	TRBV9	-	TRBJ1-6	CASSVGQGSPLHF	TGTGCCAGCAGCGTAGGGCAGGGATCACCCCTCCACTTT
13	-	TRBV7-6	-	TRBJ1-1	CASSSPGNTEAFF	TGTGCCAGCAGCTCACCAGGGAACACTGAAGCTTTCTTT
14	-	TRBV28	TRBD1	TRBJ1-1	CASSRGGGFTEAFF	TGTGCCAGCAGTCGGGGAGGGGGCTTCACTGAAGCTTTCTTT
15	-	TRBV3-1/TRBV3-2	-	TRBJ1-2	CASSQVRRGSYGYTF	TGTGCCAGCAGCCAAGTACGGCGGGGATCTTATGGCTACACCTTC
13	-	TRBV28	-	TRBJ2-3	CASSGGSTDTQYF	TGTGCCAGCAGTGGGGGGTCAACAGATACGCAGTATTTT
16	-	TRBV27	-	TRBJ1-5	CASSLWGSGSNQPQHF	TGTGCCAGCAGTTTATGGGGATCAGGGAGCAATCAGCCCCAGCATTTT
15	-	TRBV28	-	TRBJ2-4	CASSFGGTRVNLQYF	TGTGCCAGCAGTTTTGGGGGGACCCGTGTAAACCTTCAGTACTTC
15	-	TRBV16	-	TRBJ1-6	CASSQSVLGNSPLHF	TGTGCCAGCAGCCAATCGGTGTTGGGAAATTCACCCCTCCACTTT
15	-	TRBV7-6	-	TRBJ2-1	CASSLDGVGYNEQFF	TGTGCCAGCAGCCTCGACGGGGTCGGCTACAATGAGCAGTTCTTC
14	-	TRBV5-4	-	TRBJ2-5	CASSLRTVQETQYF	TGTGCCAGCAGCTTACGGACGGTACAAGAGACCCAGTACTTC
14	-	TRBV10-3	TRBD1	TRBJ1-2	CAISADRGGGGYTF	TGTGCCATCAGTGCGGACAGGGGGGGAGGTGGCTACACCTTC
16	-	TRBV5-8	-	TRBJ1-3	CASAQGRIHSGNTIYF	TGTGCCAGCGCCCAGGGGAGAATACACTCTGGAAACACCATATATTTT
14	-	TRBV5-1	-	TRBJ2-2	CASSLSSRYGELFF	TGCGCCAGCAGCTTATCTAGTCGATACGGGGAGCTGTTTTTT
14	-	TRBV19	TRBD1	TRBJ1-1	CASSGTGLNTEAFF	TGTGCCAGTAGTGGGACAGGGTTGAACACTGAAGCTTTCTTT
14	-	TRBV27	TRBD1	TRBJ2-5	CASSLGTGSSVQYF	TGTGCCAGCAGTTTGGGGACAGGGTCATCGGTCCAGTACTTC
15	-	TRBV23-1	TRBD1	TRBJ2-7	CASSIKGDRGHEQYF	TGCGCCAGCAGCATAAAAGGGGACAGGGGACACGAGCAGTACTTC
16	-	TRBV28	TRBD1	TRBJ2-1	CASSGPGTGGLNEQFF	TGTGCCAGCAGTGGCCCCGGGACAGGGGGCTTGAATGAGCAGTTCTTC
16	-	TRBV28	-	TRBJ1-3	CASSLWPRSSGNTIYF	TGTGCCAGCAGTTTATGGCCCCGGAGCTCTGGAAACACCATATATTTT
13	few	TRBV7-7	TRBD1	TRBJ2-2	CASSSDRVGELFF	TGTGCTAGCAGCTCCGACAGGGTCGGGGAGCTGTTTTTT
14	-	TRBV7-2	-	TRBJ1-4	CASSLIGPNEKLFF	TGTGCCAGCAGCTTGATAGGTCCCAATGAAAAACTGTTTTTT
14	-	TRBV7-2	-	TRBJ1-2	CASSPGQSLYGYTF	TGTGCCAGCAGCCCCGGACAGAGCCTATATGGCTACACCTTC
14	-	TRBV5-1	-	TRBJ2-7	CASSLGQVGPEQYF	TGCGCCAGCAGCTTGGGACAAGTTGGACCCGAGCAGTACTTC
15	few	TRBV15	-	TRBJ2-5	CATSRDPGRQETQYF	TGTGCCACCAGCAGAGATCCGGGCCGCCAAGAGACCCAGTACTTC
14	-	TRBV10-3	-	TRBJ1-3	CAISSTDFGNTIYF	TGTGCCATCAGTTCGACGGACTTTGGAAACACCATATATTTT
16	-	TRBV7-2	-	TRBJ2-5	CASSTQRDRRRETQYF	TGTGCCAGCAGCACTCAGAGGGACCGACGCCGAGAGACCCAGTACTTC
15	-	TRBV5-4	TRBD1	TRBJ1-2	CASRSGTGVHYGYTF	TGTGCCAGCAGGTCCGGGACAGGGGTTCACTATGGCTACACCTTC
16	few	TRBV15	TRBD1	TRBJ1-4	CATSYRTGATNEKLFF	TGTGCCACCAGTTACAGGACAGGGGCAACTAATGAAAAACTGTTTTTT
18	-	TRBV5-4	TRBD2	TRBJ2-3	CASSSGGTSGGNTDTQYF	TGTGCCAGCAGCTCTGGAGGGACTAGCGGGGGAAACACAGATACGCAGTATTTT
17	-	TRBV7-2	TRBD2	TRBJ2-1	CASNNPGLAGGAYEQFF	TGTGCCAGCAACAACCCCGGACTAGCGGGGGGGGCCTATGAGCAGTTCTTC